These 18 T cell receptor beta chains were sequenced from one sample in a study of T-cell reconstitution after alpha-beta-depleted transplantation in children. Unique molecular identifiers were used in preparing the TCRbeta library. TCRdb fed the PCR reads into MiXCR, producing one record per CDR3 protein. The sample records around 800,000 distinct CDR3 sequences, about 16% being singletons. Here the sequenced sample was PBMCs, mostly from graft donor cells, taken 360 days after TCRalphabeta/CD19-depleted stem cell transplant. Receptors were obtained from a male patient aged 10-17 years who had a stem cell transplant for acute lymphoblastic leukemia, so the T cells may come from the graft donor.

The V call is TRBV29-1, the J call TRBJ2-2, with 8 bases aligning to TRBD1. Germline V gene sequence: CDR1 SQVTM, CDR2 ANQGSEA. The CDR3 spans 15 residues. V shed 4 bases and J 5 bases; nucleotides not matched to a gene: 9. CDR3 in DNA: TGCAGCGTTGGGAGAGAGGACAGGGTTACCGGGGAGCTGTTTTTT. It encodes CSVGREDRVTGELFF.

The chain links TRBV5-1 to TRBJ2-3; 10 bases are a match to TRBD2. Per the germline V gene, CDR1 is SGHRS and CDR2 is YFSETQ. The V gene end was trimmed by 7 bases and the J gene end by 6 bases; junction bases not matched to a gene: 8. CDR3 size: 14 residues. CDR3 bases: TGCGCCAGCGCTAGCGGGAGTACGGGGGATACGCAGTATTTT. Translated, it gives CASASGSTGDTQYF.

This clonotype was seen a handful of times. This chain connects TRBV7-2 to TRBJ2-7; D gene unclear. The CDR3 is 12 amino acids. Deletions cut 7 bases from V and 4 bases from J, with 11 bases between. Germline assignment: CDR1 SGHTA and CDR2 FQGNSA. CDR3 loop: CASNLGSYEQYF. CDR3 DNA sequence: TGTGCCAGCAACCTAGGCTCTTACGAGCAGTACTTC. The full variable domain, in which reference TRBV7-2 and TRBJ2-7 provide the parts outside the CDR3, is GAGVSQSPSNKVTEKGKDVELRCDPISGHTALYWYRQSLGQGLEFLIYFQGNSAPDKSGLPSDRFSAERTGGSVSTLTIQRTQQEDSAVYLCASNLGSYEQYFGPGTRLTVT.

The V gene is TRBV11-1, the J gene TRBJ2-7, with D possibly being TRBD2 (5 bases). This CDR3 is 14 amino acids long. Germline V gives CDR1 SGHAT, CDR2 FQDESV (reference sequence). The V end was cut by 4 bases, the J end by 3 bases, with 13 bases between. The DNA of the CDR3 is TGTGCCAGCAGCTCCGGACTTAGAAACTACGAGCAGTACTTC. Amino acid sequence: CASSSGLRNYEQYF.

DNA of the CDR3: TGTGCCAGCAGTCCCCCCCGAGGGGAGTGGTATGGCTACACCTTC. Its translation is CASSPPRGEWYGYTF. The J gene is TRBJ1-2, the V gene TRBV6-1, with D possibly being TRBD1 (5 bases). The CDR3 loop spans 15 amino acids. CDR1 is MNHNS and CDR2 is SASEGT in the germline V gene. V lost 5 bases and J lost 5, with 18 bases in between.

This rearrangement joins TRBV20-1 to TRBJ2-7; D assignment may be TRBD1 or TRBD2 (5 bases each). Germline CDR1 is DFQATT and CDR2 is SNEGSKA (reference sequence). V was cut by 6 bases and J by 0 bases, with 18 bases left in between. The CDR3 consists of 15 residues. CDR3 protein: CSAFTGTFSSYEQYF. The CDR3 region has the DNA TGCAGTGCCTTTACCGGGACGTTCAGCTCCTACGAGCAGTACTTC.

This clonotype occurred a few times. The V call is TRBV14, the J call TRBJ1-1, with D maybe TRBD1 (6 bases). CDR1 is SGHDN and CDR2 is FVKESK in the germline V gene. CDR3 length: 14 residues. Trimming took 0 bases from V and 9 from J, leaving 14 bases between them. The CDR3 region has the DNA TGTGCCAGCAGCCAAGAATTACCAGGGGCGCAAGCTTTCTTT. Translation: CASSQELPGAQAFF. Using reference TRBV14 and TRBJ1-1 for the parts outside the CDR3, the full variable domain is EAGVTQFPSHSVIEKGQTVTLRCDPISGHDNLYWYRRVMGKEIKFLLHFVKESKQDESGMPNNRFLAERTGGTYSTLKVQPAELEDSGVYFCASSQELPGAQAFFGQGTRLTVV.

CDR3 amino acids: CASSRLTGVSYEQYF. In DNA form, the CDR3 reads TGTGCCAGCTCACGGTTGACAGGGGTATCCTACGAGCAGTACTTC. This chain uses TRBV18 with TRBJ2-7; 8 bases match TRBD1. The CDR3 has 15 amino acids. Germline V CDR1 and CDR2: KGHSH, LQKENI. The V segment lost 4 bases and the J segment 1 base; nucleotides outside the gene matches: 6.

This clonotype was counted a few times. The rearrangement links TRBV20-1 to TRBJ1-5; D gene unclear. Trimming removed 4 bases from V and 0 bases from J, with 10 bases in between. The CDR3 has 14 residues. Germline V gives CDR1 DFQATT, CDR2 SNEGSKA (reference sequence). The CDR3 sequence: CSAISGNSNQPQHF. CDR3 nucleotides: TGCAGTGCTATATCGGGAAATAGCAATCAGCCCCAGCATTTT.

This clonotype was found a few times. The V gene is TRBV10-3, the J gene TRBJ2-1; TRBD2 aligns across 7 bases. V shed 6 bases, J shed 3 bases, and the junction held 8 bases outside the gene matches. The CDR3 totals 15 residues. Germline V gene data show CDR1 as ENHRY and CDR2 as SYGVKD. CDR3 nucleotides: TGTGCCATCAGGGGAGTAAGCGGGGACTACAATGAGCAGTTCTTC. The encoded protein is CAIRGVSGDYNEQFF.

This clonotype has just a few counts. As DNA, the CDR3 is TGTGCCAGCAGCCCAGTGACTGGGGCTCGGGAGCAGTACTTC. Translated, it gives CASSPVTGAREQYF. The rearrangement joins TRBV7-9 to TRBJ2-7; weak D call: TRBD1 (5 bases). CDR1 is SEHNR and CDR2 is FQNEAQ in the germline V gene (reference sequence). V lost 5 bases, J lost 7 bases, and 18 bases lay in between. The CDR3 is 14 residues long. The variable domain in full, completed from reference TRBV7-9 and TRBJ2-7, reads DTGVSQNPRHKITKRGQNVTFRCDPISEHNRLYWYRQTLGQGPEFLTYFQNEAQLEKSRLLSDRFSAERPKGSFSTLEIQRTEQGDSAMYLCASSPVTGAREQYFGPGTRLTVT.

The rearrangement uses TRBV6-2 or TRBV6-3 and TRBJ1-1, with D perhaps TRBD1 (6 bases). The CDR3 loop spans 13 amino acids. The germline gives CDR1 MNHEY, CDR2 SVGEGT. V shed 8 bases and J shed 8 bases, with 18 bases lying between them. CDR3 coding DNA: TGTGCCAGCGGAACATTAGGACAGCCAGAAGCTTTCTTT. Translating gives CASGTLGQPEAFF.

This clonotype has only a few counts. The chain recombines TRBV11-2 with TRBJ2-1; TRBD1 aligns across 9 bases. With V trimmed by 0 bases and J by 0 bases, 9 bases remained unmatched. Germline V gene data show CDR1 as SGHAT and CDR2 as FQNNGV. There are 19 residues in the CDR3. CDR3 nucleotide sequence: TGTGCCAGCAGCTTAGATAAGTGGGACAGGGCAGGCTCCTACAATGAGCAGTTCTTC. Encoded protein: CASSLDKWDRAGSYNEQFF.

This chain links TRBV20-1 with TRBJ2-5; 8 nucleotides align to TRBD2. Germline CDR1 reads DFQATT; CDR2 reads SNEGSKA (reference sequence). The CDR3 covers 15 residues. Unmatched junction bases numbered 8, after V lost 3 bases and J lost 2 bases. The CDR3 protein is CSASPGTRDQETQYF. Here the CDR3 DNA reads TGCAGTGCTAGCCCCGGGACTAGAGATCAAGAGACCCAGTACTTC.

This clonotype appeared a few times. This sequence joins TRBV5-1 and TRBJ2-6; D unresolved. Trimming removed 6 bases from V and 4 bases from J, with 8 bases in between. This CDR3 contains 13 residues. The germline CDR1 and CDR2 sequences are SGHRS and YFSETQ. The CDR3 DNA follows: TGCGCCAGCACCCTGACAGGGGCCAACGTCCTGACTTTC. Its protein is CASTLTGANVLTF.

In this sample, this clonotype turned up many times. The rearrangement joins TRBV12-3 or TRBV12-4 to TRBJ2-1; TRBD1 matches 11 bases. The length of the CDR3 is 15 residues. V gave up 4 bases and J gave up 9 bases; unmatched junction bases: 8. The chain's CDR3 is CASSSWDRGSGEQFF. The CDR3 nucleotides read TGTGCCAGCAGTTCGTGGGACAGGGGGTCAGGTGAGCAGTTCTTC.

This clonotype was detected many times. The chain has TRBV20-1 and TRBJ2-7; perhaps TRBD1 as D (6 bases). Germline CDR1 and CDR2: DFQATT and SNEGSKA (reference sequence). This CDR3 has 17 residues. Trimming stripped 1 base from V and 2 bases from J, with 21 bases between. The CDR3 here is CSARGGLGTISPYEQYF. CDR3 bases: TGCAGTGCTAGAGGCGGGTTAGGGACAATCTCTCCCTACGAGCAGTACTTC.

The rearrangement uses TRBV6-1 and TRBJ2-3, with unresolved D. CDR3 length: 13 amino acids. With 6 bases removed from V and 5 bases from J, the gap between germline ends came to 12 bases. Germline V gene data show CDR1 as MNHNS and CDR2 as SASEGT. The DNA for the CDR3 is TGTGCCAGCAGAGCCCGGCACTTAGATACGCAGTATTTT. The encoded protein is CASRARHLDTQYF.